Included here is one T cell receptor (beta chain) sequence, with context. This sample stems from a study of blood T cell repertoires in COVID-19. At the level of the study: The samples span acute and convalescent COVID-19 from the United States, Italy and Spain.

Recovered Cohort 3 donors showed two negative PCRs, clearance, or symptom resolution. Trimming took 6 bases from V and 6 from J, leaving 9 bases between them. The CDR3 length is 12 residues. Original processing notes: Counts of nucleated cells, estimated from reference gene primer amplification, were obtained. The data were produced by immunoSEQ multiplex PCR, yet TCRdb's version contains in-frame clones alone and is incomplete. That table furnishes V, J and clone size, whereas the DNA furnished D and trimming. Seen here are about 210,000 clones, about nine tenths observed once, and the top ten hold 1.2%.

Sequencing was performed on PBMCs or T cells enriched from blood (not recorded which). The chain has TRBV12-3 or TRBV12-4 and TRBJ2-1; TRBD2 is a possible D gene (5 bases). The clonotype was recovered from a man aged 25-40 years who had recovered from COVID-19. CDR3 DNA: TGTGCCAGCAGCGGGGTTATCAATGAGCAGTTCTTC. Protein product: CASSGVINEQFF.